What follows is one T cell receptor beta chain and its context. Its antigen is as yet unknown. With 60 Vbeta and 13 Jbeta primers, the PCR was carried out. Profiling relied on immunoSEQ multiplex PCR, and the TCRdb table lists in-frame clones only, not all of them. Seen here are hundreds of thousands of clones, almost 80% observed once, and the top ten hold approximately 2%. This entry comes from a study of cytomegalovirus exposure and HLA in healthy donors. V dropped 0 bases and J dropped 8 bases, with 8 bases sitting between them. CDR1 and CDR2 from the germline V gene are LNHDA and SQIVND (reference sequence). The CDR3 loop spans 13 amino acids. Points from the study as a whole: Among the CMV-associated chains, three were confirmed in vitro as specific for CMV antigens. A later analysis by the authors found several of the most significant clusters apparently linked to common viral pathogens. It was shown in a later analysis that HLA-associated TCR beta chains were more clonally expanded than other, equally common chains. Earlier analysis looked at TCR beta V segments, and most were productive about 87% or about 30% of the time.

This chain joins TRBV19 and TRBJ2-4; possibly TRBD2 for D (5 bases). Sequenced sample: PBMCs. This clonotype originated in a male donor in good health and CMV-seronegative. The CDR3 spells CASSIDLGDIQYF. The CDR3 DNA follows: TGTGCCAGTAGTATAGATCTCGGGGACATTCAGTACTTC.